One sample yielded the 9 T cell receptor beta chains listed below, sequenced in a study of cytomegalovirus exposure and HLA in healthy donors. This PCR relied on a set of 60 Vbeta primers and 13 Jbeta primers. TCRdb's copy holds only in-frame clones and misses some; the assay was immunoSEQ multiplex PCR. The sample consists of about 120,000 clones, around 77% of them appearing once. Sequenced sample: PBMCs. The receptors stem from a human donor in good health.

In its sample, this clone was seen once. This sequence joins TRBV7-3 and TRBJ2-7, with a possible D match to TRBD2 (6 bases). The CDR3 length is 15 residues. Germline V gene sequence: CDR1 SGHTA, CDR2 FQGTGA. V lost 5 bases to trimming and J lost 3 bases, with 17 bases between them. The DNA of the CDR3 is TGTGCCAGCAGCCCCACCCCCGGGACTCTCTACGAGCAGTACTTC. Translated, it gives CASSPTPGTLYEQYF.

The V gene is TRBV5-1, the J gene TRBJ1-1, with TRBD1 identical over 7 bases. The germline CDR1 and CDR2 sequences are SGHRS and YFSETQ. CDR3 length equals 14 residues. Trimming removed 3 bases from V and 5 bases from J; junction bases left unmatched: 7. Here the CDR3 DNA reads TGCGCCAGCAGCTACGCAGGGGGGCGAACTGAAGCTTTCTTT. Protein sequence: CASSYAGGRTEAFF. The full variable domain, in which reference TRBV5-1 and TRBJ1-1 provide the parts outside the CDR3, is KAGVTQTPRYLIKTRGQQVTLSCSPISGHRSVSWYQQTPGQGLQFLFEYFSETQRNKGNFPGRFSGRQFSNSRSEMNVSTLELGDSALYLCASSYAGGRTEAFFGQGTRLTVV.

The chain has TRBV1 and TRBJ2-3; the table gives TRBD2 as D, unverified against the DNA. TRBV1 is a recognized pseudogene. The CDR3 loop spans 17 amino acids. CDR3 protein: CTSSQTREGESTDTQYF. In DNA form, the CDR3 reads TGCACCAGCAGCCAAACGCGGGAGGGAGAAAGCACAGATACGCAGTATTTT.

The chain has TRBV27 and TRBJ2-7; 8 bases map to TRBD1. The CDR3 spans 14 residues. Unmatched junction bases numbered 2, after V lost 2 bases and J lost 2 bases. Germline V gives CDR1 MNHEY, CDR2 SMNVEV (reference sequence). CDR3 in DNA: TGTGCCAGCAGTTTAGGCAGGGGGCCCTACGAGCAGTACTTC. It yields the protein CASSLGRGPYEQYF.

V gene TRBV5-5 combines with J gene TRBJ2-7, with 8 bases identical to TRBD2. CDR3 size: 15 residues. Germline trimming cut 2 bases from V and 2 bases from J; bases unmatched to any gene: 6. Germline values: CDR1 SGHKS, CDR2 YYEKEE (reference sequence). The CDR3 DNA reads TGTGCCAGCAGCTTCGCCGGGGGGGGAACCTACGAGCAGTACTTC. Its translation is CASSFAGGGTYEQYF.

The chain recombines TRBV5-4 with TRBJ1-1; TRBD1 aligns across 9 bases. CDR1 and CDR2 (germline): SGHNT, YYREEE (reference sequence). CDR3 length equals 15 residues. V gave up 4 bases and J gave up 1 base; unmatched junction bases: 5. In DNA form, the CDR3 reads TGTGCCAGCAGCCAGATACAGGGGGCGAACACTGAAGCTTTCTTT. Protein sequence: CASSQIQGANTEAFF.

This clone was recorded a few times. The V gene is TRBV19, the J gene TRBJ1-1, with D uncertain. The germline gives CDR1 LNHDA, CDR2 SQIVND (reference sequence). The CDR3 contains 16 residues. Trimming removed 4 bases from V and 0 bases from J, with 15 bases in between. Written as DNA, the CDR3 is TGTGCCAGTAGTACCGCCATCACAGTTATGAACACTGAAGCTTTCTTT. Translating it yields CASSTAITVMNTEAFF.

The genes are TRBV6-4 and TRBJ2-2, with D unclear. V shed 2 bases and J shed 3 bases, with 10 bases lying between them. The CDR3 has 15 amino acids. Germline CDR1 reads MRHNA; CDR2 reads SNTAGT. Here the CDR3 reads CASSDGNTDTGELFF. In DNA, the CDR3 is TGTGCCAGCAGTGACGGTAACACCGACACCGGGGAGCTGTTTTTT.

The sample holds a few counts of this clone. The chain combines TRBV2 with TRBJ2-7; 7 bases fit TRBD1. The germline CDR1 and CDR2 sequences are SNHLY and FYNNEI. The junction had 8 bases not matched to a gene; V was cut back by 10 bases and J by 2 bases. The CDR3 spans 13 residues. CDR3 region: CATLPGQTYEQYF. The DNA for the CDR3 is TGTGCCACACTGCCGGGACAGACCTACGAGCAGTACTTC.